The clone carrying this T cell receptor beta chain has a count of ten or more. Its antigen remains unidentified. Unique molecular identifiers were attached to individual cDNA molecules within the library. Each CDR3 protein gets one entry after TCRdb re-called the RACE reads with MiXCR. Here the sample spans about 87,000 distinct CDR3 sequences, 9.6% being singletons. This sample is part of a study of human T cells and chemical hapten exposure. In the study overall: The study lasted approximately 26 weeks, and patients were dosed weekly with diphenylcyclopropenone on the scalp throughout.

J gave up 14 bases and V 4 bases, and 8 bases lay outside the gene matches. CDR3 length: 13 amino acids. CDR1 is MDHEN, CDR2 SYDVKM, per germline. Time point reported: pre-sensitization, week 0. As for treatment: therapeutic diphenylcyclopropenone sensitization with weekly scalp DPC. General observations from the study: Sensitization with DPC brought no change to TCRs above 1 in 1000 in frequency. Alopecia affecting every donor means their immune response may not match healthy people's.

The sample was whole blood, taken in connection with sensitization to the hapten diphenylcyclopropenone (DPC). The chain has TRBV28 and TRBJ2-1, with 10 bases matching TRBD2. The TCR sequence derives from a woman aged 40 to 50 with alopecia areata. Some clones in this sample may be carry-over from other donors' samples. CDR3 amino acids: CASSSRTSGGEFF. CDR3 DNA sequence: TGTGCCAGCAGTTCTCGGACTAGCGGTGGCGAGTTCTTC.